These 16 T cell receptor beta chains came from one sample sequenced in a study of patients and donors after allogeneic stem cell transplantation. TCRdb re-analysed the RT-PCR reads in MiXCR, keeping a single row per CDR3 protein. This sample has about 960,000 distinct CDR3 sequences; under 20% occur once, and the top ten carry roughly 6%. Sequenced material: blood, either unsorted or a sorted T cell fraction (not recorded which). Receptors were obtained from a human donor who was either an allogeneic HSCT recipient or a stem cell or donor lymphocyte infusion donor (not recorded which). It is not recorded whose cells these are; they may come from a transplant donor.

V is TRBV7-9 and J is TRBJ1-2, with unresolved D. This CDR3 has 14 residues. The V end lost 5 bases, the J end lost 4 bases, and 14 bases lay between the germline ends. Germline loops: CDR1 SEHNR, CDR2 FQNEAQ (reference sequence). The CDR3 sequence: CASSPPSWGYGYTF. In nucleotides, the CDR3 is TGTGCCAGCAGCCCACCGAGTTGGGGCTATGGCTACACCTTC.

This clonotype was seen a few times. The gene calls are TRBV25-1 and TRBJ1-5; a possible D gene is TRBD1 (5 bases). Germline loops: CDR1 MGHDK, CDR2 SYGVNS. This CDR3 contains 15 residues. V was cut by 3 bases and J by 1 base, with 10 bases left in between. The CDR3 loop reads CASSEPGSSNQPQHF. The CDR3 DNA follows: TGTGCCAGCAGTGAGCCAGGGTCGAGCAATCAGCCCCAGCATTTT.

The chain carries TRBV3-1 and TRBJ2-5; D gene uncertain. There are 14 residues in the CDR3. Germline lookup yields CDR1 LGHDT and CDR2 YNNKEL (reference sequence). V was shortened by 0 bases and J by 6 bases, with 11 bases between the two germline ends. DNA of the CDR3: TGTGCCAGCAGCCAAGAACCCAAAAGGAAGACCCAGTACTTC. It specifies CASSQEPKRKTQYF.

The chain recombines TRBV4-1 with TRBJ1-2; TRBD1 matches at 9 bases. Germline CDR1 MGHRA, CDR2 YSYEKL. CDR3 size: 16 residues. V dropped 3 bases and J dropped 0; count of bases not matched to a gene: 5. This CDR3 reads CASSHATGGSNYGYTF. CDR3 nucleotides: TGCGCCAGCAGCCACGCGACAGGGGGGTCTAACTATGGCTACACCTTC.

In its sample, this clonotype was seen a few times. V gene TRBV30 combines with J gene TRBJ2-1; possible D gene TRBD1, 6 bases. Looked up from germline, CDR1 is GTSNPN and CDR2 is SVGIG (reference sequence). V was shortened by 5 bases and J by 12 bases, with 20 bases between the two germline ends. The CDR3 contains 13 residues. The CDR3 sequence: CAWALWGRPLQFF. The CDR3 DNA reads TGTGCCTGGGCCCTATGGGGGCGCCCGCTGCAGTTCTTC.

The chain links TRBV21-1 to TRBJ2-1; TRBD1 is taken as the D call from the table, unchecked against the DNA. TRBV21-1 is termed a pseudogene. The CDR3 totals 17 residues. The CDR3 spells CASSSPPGQGLHNEQFF. DNA of the CDR3: TGTGCCAGCAGCTCCCCACCGGGACAGGGGCTTCACAATGAGCAGTTCTTC.

The V gene is TRBV9, the J gene TRBJ2-7, with 8 positions matching TRBD2. The CDR3 spans 19 residues. Germline loops: CDR1 SGDLS, CDR2 YYNGEE. V lost 0 bases and J lost 0; bases outside the gene matches: 14. In DNA, the CDR3 is TGTGCCAGCAGCGTAGGCGTACGAGCGGGAGTCGGGAACTCCTACGAGCAGTACTTC. It translates to CASSVGVRAGVGNSYEQYF.

This clonotype has a count of ten or more. This chain connects TRBV5-1 to TRBJ1-1; D is ambiguous. Trimming removed 2 bases from V and 8 bases from J, with 13 bases in between. The CDR3 runs 13 residues. Germline values: CDR1 SGHRS, CDR2 YFSETQ. The CDR3 sequence is CASSLDRVGEAFF. DNA of the CDR3: TGCGCCAGCAGCTTAGACCGGGTTGGGGAAGCTTTCTTT.

This chain uses TRBV7-2 with TRBJ1-6; D is possibly TRBD1 (5 bases). Germline V CDR1 and CDR2: SGHTA, FQGNSA. The ends were cut back, 0 bases at V and 10 bases at J, with 16 bases in the middle. This CDR3 is 16 amino acids long. This chain's CDR3 is CASSLASGGGNSPLHF. In nucleotides, the CDR3 is TGTGCCAGCAGCTTAGCTTCGGGTGGGGGTAACTCACCCCTCCACTTT.

The chain links TRBV25-1 to TRBJ1-3; D is perhaps TRBD1 (5 bases). The CDR3 consists of 14 residues. V lost 10 bases, J lost 1 base, and 14 bases lay in between. Germline V gene data show CDR1 as MGHDK and CDR2 as SYGVNS. In DNA form, the CDR3 reads TGTGCCACGCGTAGGGAGGGGTCTGGAAACACCATATATTTT. It is translated as CATRREGSGNTIYF.

The V gene is TRBV6-5, the J gene TRBJ2-2, with D possibly being TRBD1 (5 bases). From germline, CDR1 is MNHEY and CDR2 SVGAGI. The V end was cut by 2 bases, the J end by 3 bases, with 10 bases between. The CDR3 is made up of 15 amino acids. CDR3 region: CASSYGAGYTGELFF. Here the CDR3 DNA reads TGTGCCAGCAGTTACGGGGCAGGATACACCGGGGAGCTGTTTTTT.

The V gene is TRBV6-5, the J gene TRBJ2-1, with TRBD1 matching 7 bases. The CDR3 is made up of 15 amino acids. The germline V gene has CDR1 MNHEY and CDR2 SVGAGI. Germline trimming cut 2 bases from V and 4 bases from J; bases unmatched to any gene: 5. CDR3 region: CASSYMRGRYNEQFF. CDR3 DNA: TGTGCCAGCAGTTACATGAGGGGGCGTTACAATGAGCAGTTCTTC.

A few counts support this clonotype. This chain links TRBV13 with TRBJ2-2, with D perhaps TRBD2 (6 bases). Germline lookup yields CDR1 PRHDT and CDR2 FYEKMQ (reference sequence). Trimming removed 0 bases from V and 7 bases from J, with 21 bases in between. The CDR3 contains 18 residues. Written as DNA, the CDR3 is TGTGCCAGCAGCTTAGGCCTCCATGTGGAGGGTCTGGGCGGGGAGCTGTTTTTT. Encoded protein: CASSLGLHVEGLGGELFF. The complete variable domain, with remaining parts taken from reference TRBV13 and TRBJ2-2, reads AAGVIQSPRHLIKEKRETATLKCYPIPRHDTVYWYQQGPGQDPQFLISFYEKMQSDKGSIPDRFSAQQFSDYHSELNMSSLELGDSALYFCASSLGLHVEGLGGELFFGEGSRLTVL.

This chain uses TRBV12-3 or TRBV12-4 with TRBJ2-5; D is possibly TRBD1 (6 bases). The V end lost 6 bases, the J end lost 7 bases, and 9 bases lay between the germline ends. The CDR3 has 11 residues. The CDR3 reads CASRLGGTQYF. The CDR3 region has the DNA TGTGCCAGCAGGCTAGGGGGGACCCAGTACTTC.

The chain combines TRBV2 with TRBJ1-2; no definite D call. The CDR3 loop spans 12 amino acids. Germline assignment: CDR1 SNHLY and CDR2 FYNNEI. V gave up 6 bases and J gave up 5 bases, with 10 bases separating them. The CDR3 protein is CASRPGEYGYTF. The CDR3 DNA reads TGTGCCAGCAGACCCGGGGAGTATGGCTACACCTTC.

This clonotype occurred a few times. The CDR3 region is CASRFQREGPYNEQFF. CDR3 coding DNA: TGTGCCAGCAGGTTCCAGCGGGAGGGCCCCTACAATGAGCAGTTCTTC. The chain uses TRBV27 and TRBJ2-1; 10 bases fit TRBD2. CDR3 size: 16 residues. The V gene's germline CDR1 is MNHEY and CDR2 SMNVEV (reference sequence). Trimming took 6 bases from V and 2 from J; bases not matched to a gene: 7.